Below are 17 T cell receptor beta chains sequenced from a single sample in a study of beta chain features in type 1 diabetes. The whole isolated RNA underwent reverse transcription, so sequencing captured expressed TCRB transcripts. Some clones are missing from TCRdb's copy, which holds only in-frame ones; the method was immunoSEQ multiplex PCR. Found here are about 370,000 clones, approximately 16% of them singletons; the top ten hold under 0.02%. Sequences were obtained from naive CD4+ T cells from blood. These TCRs come from a woman between 18 and 29 years old in good health.

The rearrangement links TRBV4-2 to TRBJ1-2; D gene uncertain. Trimming removed 0 bases from V and 9 bases from J, with 17 bases in between. The CDR3 is 15 amino acids. Germline V gene data show CDR1 as LGHNA and CDR2 as YNFKEQ. The CDR3 reads CASSQDFFGVRSYTF. The CDR3 coding sequence is TGTGCCAGCAGCCAAGATTTTTTCGGGGTTAGGAGCTACACCTTC.

In DNA form, the CDR3 reads TGTGCCAGCAGCCAGATGGGGCCCGTAAGAGCTTTCTTT. Protein product: CASSQMGPVRAFF. V is TRBV7-9 and J is TRBJ1-1; maybe TRBD1 (5 bases). CDR1 is SEHNR, CDR2 FQNEAQ, per germline (reference sequence). This CDR3 has 13 amino acids. V was trimmed by 5 bases and J by 10 bases, leaving 17 bases between them.

Of note for this clone: The same CDR3 is also encoded by other DNA sequences in this sample. The chain joins TRBV29-1 to TRBJ1-1; D is unclear. CDR3 size: 12 residues. V was pared by 4 bases and J by 1 base, with 7 bases between. The germline gives CDR1 SQVTM, CDR2 ANQGSEA. CDR3 bases: TGCAGCGTTGGACGGGAGAACACTGAAGCTTTCTTT. It is translated as CSVGRENTEAFF.

This sequence joins TRBV7-7 and TRBJ2-2; D unclear. Germline V lookup: CDR1 SSHAT, CDR2 FNYEAQ (reference sequence). V lost 0 bases and J lost 7, with 9 bases in between. The CDR3 length is 14 residues. The CDR3 nucleotides read TGTGCCAGCAGCTTAGCGCCAGAGGACGGGGAGCTGTTTTTT. Translated, it gives CASSLAPEDGELFF.

This rearrangement joins TRBV4-1 to TRBJ2-1; 14 bases line up with TRBD2. CDR3 length equals 16 residues. Germline V lookup: CDR1 MGHRA, CDR2 YSYEKL. The V and J ends lost 0 bases and 11 bases, in that order; junction bases with no gene match: 6. The CDR3 spells CASSQEKGLAGEKQFF. The DNA of the CDR3 is TGCGCCAGCAGCCAAGAAAAGGGACTAGCGGGAGAAAAGCAGTTCTTC.

The CDR3: CASSLAGASYEQYF. DNA of the CDR3: TGTGCCAGCAGCTTGGCAGGGGCCTCCTACGAGCAGTACTTC. The chain uses TRBV5-4 and TRBJ2-7; TRBD1 might be the D (6 bases). V lost 0 bases and J 0 bases, leaving 7 bases between the germline ends. This CDR3 spans 14 amino acids. The germline CDR1 and CDR2 sequences are SGHNT and YYREEE (reference sequence).

This rearrangement joins TRBV29-1 to TRBJ2-5; D may be TRBD2 (6 bases). CDR1 is SQVTM, CDR2 ANQGSEA, per germline. V shed 2 bases and J shed 5 bases, with 15 bases lying between them. CDR3 size: 14 residues. In DNA, the CDR3 is TGCAGCGTTGAAATACGGGATGGAGGGGAGACCCAGTACTTC. Its protein product is CSVEIRDGGETQYF.

In its sample, this clone was seen a few times. The gene calls are TRBV5-1 and TRBJ2-6; D not resolved. Germline loops: CDR1 SGHRS, CDR2 YFSETQ. V dropped 0 bases and J dropped 0 bases, with 10 bases sitting between them. This CDR3 region has 17 residues. The CDR3 region is CASSLDGRSSGANVLTF. CDR3 nucleotide sequence: TGCGCCAGCAGCTTGGATGGTCGGAGCTCTGGGGCCAACGTCCTGACTTTC.

This clone appeared a few times. The gene calls are TRBV9 and TRBJ2-1; 8 bases agree with TRBD1. The J segment lost 4 bases and the V segment lost 4 bases, leaving 19 bases of the junction unmatched. CDR1 and CDR2 from the germline V gene are SGDLS and YYNGEE. This CDR3 is 19 amino acids long. The DNA for the CDR3 is TGTGCCAGCAGCTCCCGGGACAGGCAGTCGCTACCCACGTACAATGAGCAGTTCTTC. Protein product: CASSSRDRQSLPTYNEQFF.

This clone was detected a few times. The rearrangement uses TRBV23-1 and TRBJ2-3; 7 positions match TRBD1. TRBV23-1 is known as an ORF, though its function is uncertain. V trimming: 4 bases; J trimming: 0 bases; junction bases outside the gene matches: 19. The length of the CDR3 is 20 residues. As DNA, the CDR3 is TGCGCCAGCAGTCCCTCGACCCGGGACAGAAGTCTCTCTAGCACAGATACGCAGTATTTT. This translates into CASSPSTRDRSLSSTDTQYF.

This clone was observed a handful of times. The rearrangement uses TRBV30 and TRBJ1-5, with D possibly matching TRBD1 (5 bases). CDR1 and CDR2 from the germline V gene are GTSNPN and SVGIG (reference sequence). Trimming cost V 3 bases and J 6 bases, with 12 bases left between them. The CDR3 covers 13 residues. The CDR3 loop is CAWSPRAFQPQHF. CDR3 in DNA: TGTGCCTGGAGCCCCAGGGCGTTTCAGCCCCAGCATTTT. The whole variable domain, filled in from reference TRBV30 and TRBJ1-5, reads SQTIHQWPATLVQPVGSPLSLECTVEGTSNPNLYWYRQAAGRGLQLLFYSVGIGQISSEVPQNLSASRPQDRQFILSSKKLLLSDSGFYLCAWSPRAFQPQHFGDGTRLSIL.

This clone was seen a few times. This chain connects TRBV15 to TRBJ2-3, with a tentative D call TRBD2 (6 bases). Trimming shortened V by 0 bases and J by 4 bases, and 17 bases separated the two germline ends. Germline V CDR1 and CDR2: LNHNV, YYDKDF (reference sequence). The CDR3 has 17 residues. Written as DNA, the CDR3 is TGTGCCACCAGCAGAGATTTGGTGGGAGGTGGGGCAGATACGCAGTATTTT. Translated, it gives CATSRDLVGGGADTQYF.

This clone was seen a few times. V and J are TRBV4-3 and TRBJ2-1, with TRBD2 identical over 11 bases. CDR1 and CDR2 (germline): LGHNA, YSLEER. Trimming removed 2 bases from V and 4 bases from J; junction bases left unmatched: 4. The CDR3 spans 16 residues. CDR3 DNA: TGCGCCAGCAGCCAACTAGCGGGAGGATTTTACAATGAGCAGTTCTTC. This gives the protein CASSQLAGGFYNEQFF.

This clone was counted between two and nine times. The J gene is TRBJ2-1, the V gene TRBV29-1, with TRBD2 matching 9 bases. V lost 1 base, J lost 6 bases, and 7 bases stayed unmatched. In germline, CDR1 is SQVTM, CDR2 ANQGSEA. CDR3 length equals 15 residues. The CDR3 is CSVEGGREGGNEQFF. For the CDR3, the DNA is TGCAGCGTTGAAGGGGGGCGGGAGGGAGGCAATGAGCAGTTCTTC.

This clone was recorded a few times. The rearrangement joins TRBV7-2 to TRBJ1-4, with D possibly TRBD1 on 6 matching bases. CDR3 length: 15 amino acids. Germline V lookup: CDR1 SGHTA, CDR2 FQGNSA. Between the trimmed V and J ends, which lost 1 base and 5 bases, there was a span of 11 bases. In DNA, the CDR3 is TGTGCCAGCAGCTTAGATGGGGGGGCGAATGAAAAACTGTTTTTT. It yields the protein CASSLDGGANEKLFF.

V is TRBV10-3 and J is TRBJ1-1, with unresolved D. V was cut by 6 bases and J by 1 base, with 12 bases left in between. The CDR3 runs 14 residues. Germline CDR1 ENHRY, CDR2 SYGVKD. The CDR3 nucleotides are TGTGCCATCAGAGCCGAGCTCGAGAACACTGAAGCTTTCTTT. It encodes CAIRAELENTEAFF.

In this sample, this clone turned up a few times. This chain links TRBV11-2 with TRBJ1-2; 10 bases align to TRBD1. V trimming: 2 bases; J trimming: 7 bases; junction bases outside the gene matches: 4. The germline gives CDR1 SGHAT, CDR2 FQNNGV. The CDR3 loop spans 14 amino acids. The CDR3 protein is CASSLLRTGGGYTF. CDR3 in DNA: TGTGCCAGCAGCTTACTTAGGACAGGGGGTGGCTACACCTTC.